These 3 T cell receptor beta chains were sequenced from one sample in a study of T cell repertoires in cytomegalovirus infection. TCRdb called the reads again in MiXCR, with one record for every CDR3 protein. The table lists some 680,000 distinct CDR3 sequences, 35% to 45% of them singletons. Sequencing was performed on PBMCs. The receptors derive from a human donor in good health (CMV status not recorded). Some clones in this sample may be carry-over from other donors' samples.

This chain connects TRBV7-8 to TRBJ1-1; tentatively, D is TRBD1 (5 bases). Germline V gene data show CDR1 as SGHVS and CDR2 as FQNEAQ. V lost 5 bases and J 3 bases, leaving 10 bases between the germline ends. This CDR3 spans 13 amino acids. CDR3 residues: CASSIDSYTEAFF. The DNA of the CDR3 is TGTGCCAGCAGCATAGACAGCTACACTGAAGCTTTCTTT.

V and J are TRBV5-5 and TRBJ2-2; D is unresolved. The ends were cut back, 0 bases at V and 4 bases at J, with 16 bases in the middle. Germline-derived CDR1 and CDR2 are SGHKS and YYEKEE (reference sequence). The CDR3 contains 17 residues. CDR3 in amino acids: CASSLAFVRSTTGELFF. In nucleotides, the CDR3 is TGTGCCAGCAGCTTGGCCTTTGTAAGGTCGACCACCGGGGAGCTGTTTTTT.

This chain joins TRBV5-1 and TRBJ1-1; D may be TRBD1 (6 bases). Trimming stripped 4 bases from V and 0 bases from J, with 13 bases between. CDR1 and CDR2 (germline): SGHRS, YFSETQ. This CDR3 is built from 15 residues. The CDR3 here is CASSPQGHVNTEAFF. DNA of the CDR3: TGCGCCAGCAGCCCGCAGGGACATGTGAACACTGAAGCTTTCTTT. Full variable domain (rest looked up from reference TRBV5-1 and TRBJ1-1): KAGVTQTPRYLIKTRGQQVTLSCSPISGHRSVSWYQQTPGQGLQFLFEYFSETQRNKGNFPGRFSGRQFSNSRSEMNVSTLELGDSALYLCASSPQGHVNTEAFFGQGTRLTVV.